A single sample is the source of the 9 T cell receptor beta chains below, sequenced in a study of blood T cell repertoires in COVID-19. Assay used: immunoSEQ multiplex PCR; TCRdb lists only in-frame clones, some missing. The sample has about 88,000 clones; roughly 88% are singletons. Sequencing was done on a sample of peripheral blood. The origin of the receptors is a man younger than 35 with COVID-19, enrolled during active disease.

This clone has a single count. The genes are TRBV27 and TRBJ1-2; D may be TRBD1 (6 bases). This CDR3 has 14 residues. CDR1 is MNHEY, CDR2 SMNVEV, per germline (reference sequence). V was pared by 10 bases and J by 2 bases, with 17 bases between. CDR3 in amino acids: CATRTGTLNYGYTF. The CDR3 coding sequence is TGTGCCACCCGGACCGGGACACTAAACTATGGCTACACCTTC.

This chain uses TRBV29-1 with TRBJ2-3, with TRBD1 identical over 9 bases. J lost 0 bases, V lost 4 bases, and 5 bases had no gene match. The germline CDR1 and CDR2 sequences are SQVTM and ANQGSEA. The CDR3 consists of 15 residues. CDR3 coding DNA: TGCAGCGTTGCGCGGACAGGGGTTAGCACAGATACGCAGTATTTT. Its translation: CSVARTGVSTDTQYF.

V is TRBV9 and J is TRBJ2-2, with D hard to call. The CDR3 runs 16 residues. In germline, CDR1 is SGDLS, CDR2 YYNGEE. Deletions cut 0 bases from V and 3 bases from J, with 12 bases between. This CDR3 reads CASSVVSLPDTGELFF. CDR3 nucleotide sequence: TGTGCCAGCAGCGTAGTAAGCCTGCCGGACACCGGGGAGCTGTTTTTT. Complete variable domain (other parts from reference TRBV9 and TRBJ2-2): DSGVTQTPKHLITATGQRVTLRCSPRSGDLSVYWYQQSLDQGLQFLIQYYNGEERAKGNILERFSAQQFPDLHSELNLSSLELGDSALYFCASSVVSLPDTGELFFGEGSRLTVL.

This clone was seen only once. The CDR3 loop is CASSVGGGYNEQFF. CDR3 in DNA: TGTGCCAGCAGCGTAGGGGGCGGCTACAATGAGCAGTTCTTC. The V and J genes are TRBV9 and TRBJ2-1; the D gene is possibly TRBD1 (5 bases). V lost 0 bases, J lost 3 bases, and 7 bases lay in between. Per the germline V gene, CDR1 is SGDLS and CDR2 is YYNGEE. The CDR3 totals 14 residues.

In DNA, the CDR3 is TGTGCCACCAGTGATTCCCCCGGGGGCGGGAGATTGGATACGCAGTATTTT. It translates to CATSDSPGGGRLDTQYF. V and J are TRBV24-1 and TRBJ2-3; the D gene is possibly TRBD2 (7 bases). The CDR3 is 17 residues long. Trimming stripped 2 bases from V and 6 bases from J, with 20 bases between. The germline V gene has CDR1 KGHDR and CDR2 SFDVKD.

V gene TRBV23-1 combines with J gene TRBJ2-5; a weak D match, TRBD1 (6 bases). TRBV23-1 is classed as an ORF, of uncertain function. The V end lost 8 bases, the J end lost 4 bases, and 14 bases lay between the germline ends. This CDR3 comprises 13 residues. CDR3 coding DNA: TGCGCCAGCCGGGACATCAAATCAGAGACCCAGTACTTC. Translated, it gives CASRDIKSETQYF.

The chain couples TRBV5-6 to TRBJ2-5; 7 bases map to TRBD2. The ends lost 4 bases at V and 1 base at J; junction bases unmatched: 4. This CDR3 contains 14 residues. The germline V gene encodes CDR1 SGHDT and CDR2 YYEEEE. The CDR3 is CASSLAGAQETQYF. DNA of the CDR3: TGTGCCAGCAGCCTGGCGGGAGCCCAAGAGACCCAGTACTTC.

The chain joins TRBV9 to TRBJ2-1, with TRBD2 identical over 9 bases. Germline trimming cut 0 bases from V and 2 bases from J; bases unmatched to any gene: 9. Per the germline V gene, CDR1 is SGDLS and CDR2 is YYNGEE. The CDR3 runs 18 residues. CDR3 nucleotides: TGTGCCAGCAGCGTAGTAGCTAGCGGGGCCCCCACCTACAATGAGCAGTTCTTC. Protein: CASSVVASGAPTYNEQFF.

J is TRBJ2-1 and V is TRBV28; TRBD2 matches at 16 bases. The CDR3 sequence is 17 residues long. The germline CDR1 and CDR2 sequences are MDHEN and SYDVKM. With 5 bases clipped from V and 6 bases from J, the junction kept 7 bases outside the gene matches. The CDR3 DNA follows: TGTGCCAGCAGTCTATTCGGGACTAGCGGGAGGGGCAATGAGCAGTTCTTC. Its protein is CASSLFGTSGRGNEQFF.